Included here is one T cell receptor (beta chain) sequence, with context. Its antigen remains unidentified. This entry is derived from a study of vaccination effects on CD4 cells after COVID-19. Study in general: Participants received two doses of either the BNT162b2 or mRNA-1273 vaccine. Findings and limits, study-wide: Both infection-induced and vaccine-induced clones contracted markedly at late post-vaccination timepoints.

Within the ViraFEST assay, antigen-specific CD4+ T cells underwent expansion with viral peptide pools prior to sequencing. Once cultured for 10 days, the cells underwent separation to obtain CD4+ T cells. For each well, 1.5 million to 2 million PBMC were cultured with roughly 11 IU/ml IL-2 and roughly 9.8 ug/ml peptides. Researchers swapped half the medium for IL-2 medium on both days 3 and 7. The CDR3 extends over 14 amino acids. Between the trimmed V and J ends, which lost 1 base and 8 bases, there was a span of 11 bases. CDR1 and CDR2 (germline): LGHDT, YNNKEL (reference sequence). Sequencing was performed with immunoSEQ multiplex PCR; in TCRdb, only in-frame clones are kept and a portion is missing. The table shows 60,000 to 70,000 clones, with roughly 79% occurring only once.

This sample comprised CD4+ T cells from PBMCs cultured with HCoV-229E spike peptides, obtained before COVID-19 vaccination. The clonotype was recovered from a human donor who received a COVID-19 vaccine. This chain uses TRBV3-1 (or the pseudogene TRBV3-2) with TRBJ1-4; D gene uncertain. This CDR3 is CASSQGSLPEKLFF. The CDR3 nucleotides read TGTGCCAGCAGCCAAGGGTCCCTACCCGAAAAACTGTTTTTT.